The T cell receptor (beta chain) described here comes from a study of blood T cell repertoires in COVID-19. Overall study: The samples span acute and convalescent COVID-19 from the United States, Italy and Spain.

As handled by the study authors: Quantification of nucleated cells was approximated via reference gene primer amplification. Generated by immunoSEQ multiplex PCR, the TCRdb table keeps only in-frame clones and is missing some. Clonal size and the V and J genes are those of that table, whereas D and trimming came from the DNA. The sample lists 150,000 to 200,000 clones; around four fifths were seen once. With 6 bases clipped from V and 5 bases from J, the junction kept 7 bases outside the gene matches. The CDR3 extends over 14 amino acids. Germline CDR1 ENHRY, CDR2 SYGVKD. Specimen: peripheral blood. This chain uses TRBV10-3 with TRBJ1-5; 7 nucleotides align to TRBD1. The TCR sequence derives from a woman older than 75 with active or convalescent COVID-19. CDR3 coding DNA: TGTGCCATCAGAGGCCCGGGACAGTATCAGCCCCAGCATTTT. This codes for CAIRGPGQYQPQHF.